The 6 T cell receptor beta chains below come from one sample, sequenced in a study of blood T cell repertoires in COVID-19. The repertoire was sequenced with immunoSEQ multiplex PCR; TCRdb's copy has only in-frame clones and lacks some. The sample yields about 46,000 clones, around 87% seen once. The specimen was PBMCs or T cells enriched from blood (not recorded which). The receptors stem from a woman aged 50 to 60 who had recovered from COVID-19.

The chain employs TRBV10-3 and TRBJ1-4, with TRBD1 matching over 10 bases. CDR1 is ENHRY and CDR2 is SYGVKD in the germline V gene. CDR3 length: 15 amino acids. The V gene end was trimmed by 3 bases and the J gene end by 8 bases; junction bases not matched to a gene: 6. CDR3 DNA: TGTGCCATCAGTGACTACGGGACAGGGGTGGAAAAACTGTTTTTT. Its protein is CAISDYGTGVEKLFF.

The chain is built from TRBV19 and TRBJ1-5; TRBD1 is a possible D gene (6 bases). Trimming cost V 3 bases and J 2 bases, with 11 bases left between them. CDR3 length equals 15 residues. Germline V gene data show CDR1 as LNHDA and CDR2 as SQIVND (reference sequence). CDR3 nucleotides: TGTGCCAGTAGTATTTTGGCAGGGGGCAATCAGCCCCAGCATTTT. As protein: CASSILAGGNQPQHF. The full variable domain, completed using reference TRBV19 and TRBJ1-5, is DGGITQSPKYLFRKEGQNVTLSCEQNLNHDAMYWYRQDPGQGLRLIYYSQIVNDFQKGDIAEGYSVSREKKESFPLTVTSAQKNPTAFYLCASSILAGGNQPQHFGDGTRLSIL.

The V and J genes are TRBV28 and TRBJ1-3; no reliable D call. Trimming removed 7 bases at V and 0 bases at J, with 19 bases between. CDR1 is MDHEN and CDR2 is SYDVKM in the germline V gene. The CDR3 spans 17 residues. CDR3 DNA sequence: TGTGCCAGCACTCCCGGCGGGCAGGAATTCTCTGGAAACACCATATATTTT. Its protein is CASTPGGQEFSGNTIYF.

This chain uses TRBV6-5 with TRBJ2-7; a possible D gene is TRBD2 (6 bases). With 6 bases removed from V and 6 bases from J, the gap between germline ends came to 18 bases. This CDR3 is built from 14 residues. CDR1 is MNHEY and CDR2 is SVGAGI in the germline V gene. The CDR3 DNA sequence: TGTGCCAGCAGGGACTATCTGGGGATAGGCGAGCAGTACTTC. This sequence encodes CASRDYLGIGEQYF.

The V gene is TRBV10-3, the J gene TRBJ2-1; the match to TRBD1 covers 10 bases. The V and J ends lost 2 bases and 6 bases, in that order; junction bases with no gene match: 10. The CDR3 is 17 amino acids. From germline, CDR1 is ENHRY and CDR2 SYGVKD. The CDR3 DNA sequence: TGTGCCATCAGTGAGCCTTTGTTCGGACAGGGGGTCAATGAGCAGTTCTTC. Translation: CAISEPLFGQGVNEQFF.

The chain combines TRBV9 with TRBJ2-2, with D possibly being TRBD1 (5 bases). There are 15 residues in the CDR3. Germline CDR1 SGDLS, CDR2 YYNGEE. V dropped 2 bases and J dropped 5 bases, with 13 bases sitting between them. The CDR3 region is CASSVGSGNTGELFF. CDR3 nucleotides: TGTGCCAGCAGCGTGGGGTCAGGGAATACCGGGGAGCTGTTTTTT.